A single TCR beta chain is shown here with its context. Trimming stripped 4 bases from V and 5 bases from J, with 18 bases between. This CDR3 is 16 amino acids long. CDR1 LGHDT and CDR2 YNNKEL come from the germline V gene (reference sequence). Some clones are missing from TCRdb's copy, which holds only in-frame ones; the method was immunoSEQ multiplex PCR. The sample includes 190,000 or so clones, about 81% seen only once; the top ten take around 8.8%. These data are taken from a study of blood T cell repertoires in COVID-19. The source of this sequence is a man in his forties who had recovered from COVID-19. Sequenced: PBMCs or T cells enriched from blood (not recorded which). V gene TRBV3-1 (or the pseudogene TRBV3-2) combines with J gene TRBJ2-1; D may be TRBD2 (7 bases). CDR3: CASSLPKSGDNNEQFF. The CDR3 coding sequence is TGTGCCAGCAGCCTCCCGAAGAGCGGGGACAACAATGAGCAGTTCTTC.